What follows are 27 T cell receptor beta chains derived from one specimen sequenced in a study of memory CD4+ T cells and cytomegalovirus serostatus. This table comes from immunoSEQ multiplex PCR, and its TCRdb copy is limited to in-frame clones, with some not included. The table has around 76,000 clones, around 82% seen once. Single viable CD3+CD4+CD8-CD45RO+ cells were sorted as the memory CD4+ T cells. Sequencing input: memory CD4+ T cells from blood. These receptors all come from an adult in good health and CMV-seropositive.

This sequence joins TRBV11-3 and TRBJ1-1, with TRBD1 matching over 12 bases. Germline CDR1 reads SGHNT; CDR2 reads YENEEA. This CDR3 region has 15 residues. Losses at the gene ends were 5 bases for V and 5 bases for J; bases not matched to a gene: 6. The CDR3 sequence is CASSPGTGGRTEAFF. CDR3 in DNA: TGTGCCAGCAGCCCTGGGACAGGGGGCAGAACTGAAGCTTTCTTT.

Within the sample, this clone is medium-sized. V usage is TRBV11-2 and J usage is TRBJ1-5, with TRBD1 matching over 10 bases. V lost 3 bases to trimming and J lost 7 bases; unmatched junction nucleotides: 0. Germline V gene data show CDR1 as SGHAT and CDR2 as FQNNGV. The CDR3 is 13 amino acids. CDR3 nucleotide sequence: TGTGCCAGCAGCTTGGACAGGGGGCAGCCCCAGCATTTT. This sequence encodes CASSLDRGQPQHF. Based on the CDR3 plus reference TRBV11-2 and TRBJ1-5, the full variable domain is EAGVAQSPRYKIIEKRQSVAFWCNPISGHATLYWYQQILGQGPKLLIQFQNNGVVDDSQLPKDRFSAERLKGVDSTLKIQPAKLEDSAVYLCASSLDRGQPQHFGDGTRLSIL.

Written as DNA, the CDR3 is TGTGCCAGCTCTCCTCCCGGGGACAGGGTATATGGCTACACCTTC. Encoded protein: CASSPPGDRVYGYTF. The V call is TRBV18, the J call TRBJ1-2, with 9 bases that match TRBD1. V lost 6 bases and J lost 5; bases outside the gene matches: 10. Germline V lookup: CDR1 KGHSH, CDR2 LQKENI. This CDR3 has 15 amino acids.

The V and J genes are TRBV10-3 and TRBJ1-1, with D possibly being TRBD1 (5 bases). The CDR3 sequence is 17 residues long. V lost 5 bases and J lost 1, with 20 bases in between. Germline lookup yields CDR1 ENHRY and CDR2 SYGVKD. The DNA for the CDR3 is TGTGCCATCAGTACTACCGGGGGAGGGAAGGGGAACACTGAAGCTTTCTTT. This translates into CAISTTGGGKGNTEAFF.

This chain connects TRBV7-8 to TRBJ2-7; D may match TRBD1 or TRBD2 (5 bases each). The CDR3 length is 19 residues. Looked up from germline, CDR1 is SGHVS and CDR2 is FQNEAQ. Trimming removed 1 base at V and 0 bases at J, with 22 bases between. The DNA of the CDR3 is TGTGCCAGCAGCTTAGACTCCCTTTTACGGGACGGTACCTCCTACGAGCAGTACGTC. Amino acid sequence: CASSLDSLLRDGTSYEQYV.

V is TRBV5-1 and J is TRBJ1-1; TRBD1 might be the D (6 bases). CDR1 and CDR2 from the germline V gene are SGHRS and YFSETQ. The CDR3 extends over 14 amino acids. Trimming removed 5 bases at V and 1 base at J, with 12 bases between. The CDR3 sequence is CASSPEQGNTEAFF. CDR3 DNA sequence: TGCGCCAGCAGTCCAGAACAGGGGAACACTGAAGCTTTCTTT.

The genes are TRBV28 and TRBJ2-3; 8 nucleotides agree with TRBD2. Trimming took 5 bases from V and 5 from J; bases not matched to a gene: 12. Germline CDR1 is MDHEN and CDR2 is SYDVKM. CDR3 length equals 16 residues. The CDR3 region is CASSLLGGGGRDTQYF. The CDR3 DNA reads TGTGCCAGCAGTCTTTTGGGTGGCGGGGGGAGAGATACGCAGTATTTT.

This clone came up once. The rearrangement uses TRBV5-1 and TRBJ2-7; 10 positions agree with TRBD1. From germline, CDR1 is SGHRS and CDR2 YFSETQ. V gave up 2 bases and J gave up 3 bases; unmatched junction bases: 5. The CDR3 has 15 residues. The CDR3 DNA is TGCGCCAGCAGCTTTCGGACAGGGGGGGACTACGAGCAGTACTTC. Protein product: CASSFRTGGDYEQYF.

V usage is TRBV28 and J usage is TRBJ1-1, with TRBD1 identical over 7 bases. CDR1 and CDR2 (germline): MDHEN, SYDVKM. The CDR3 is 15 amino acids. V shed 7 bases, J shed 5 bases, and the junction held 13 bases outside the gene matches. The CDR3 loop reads CASTTRNRGWTEAFF. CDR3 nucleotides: TGTGCCAGCACCACCCGAAACAGGGGTTGGACTGAAGCTTTCTTT.

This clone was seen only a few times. The CDR3 region has the DNA TGTGCCAGCTCACCGCGACAGGGGGAGTATGGCTACACCTTC. As protein: CASSPRQGEYGYTF. The V call is TRBV18, the J call TRBJ1-2; 9 bases are shared with TRBD1. CDR1 is KGHSH and CDR2 is LQKENI in the germline V gene. The junction had 4 bases not matched to a gene; V was cut back by 3 bases and J by 5 bases. The CDR3 length is 14 residues.

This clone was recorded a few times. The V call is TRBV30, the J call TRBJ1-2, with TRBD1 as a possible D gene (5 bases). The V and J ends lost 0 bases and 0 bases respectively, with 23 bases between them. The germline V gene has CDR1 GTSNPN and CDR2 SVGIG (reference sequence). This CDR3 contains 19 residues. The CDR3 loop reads CAWSVLEPDRESPNYGYTF. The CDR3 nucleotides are TGTGCCTGGAGTGTTCTGGAACCAGACAGAGAGTCCCCTAACTATGGCTACACCTTC.

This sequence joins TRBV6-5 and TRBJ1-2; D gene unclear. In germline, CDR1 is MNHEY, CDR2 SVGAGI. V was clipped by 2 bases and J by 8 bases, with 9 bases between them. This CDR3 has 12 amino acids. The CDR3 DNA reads TGTGCCAGCAGTTACGGGCAGGCCGGCTACACCTTC. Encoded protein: CASSYGQAGYTF.

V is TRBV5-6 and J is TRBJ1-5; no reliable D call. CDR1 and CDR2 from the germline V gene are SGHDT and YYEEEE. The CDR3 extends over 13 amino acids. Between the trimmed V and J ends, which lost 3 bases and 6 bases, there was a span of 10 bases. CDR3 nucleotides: TGTGCCAGCAGCTCCTCAGTGGCTCAGCCCCAGCATTTT. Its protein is CASSSSVAQPQHF.

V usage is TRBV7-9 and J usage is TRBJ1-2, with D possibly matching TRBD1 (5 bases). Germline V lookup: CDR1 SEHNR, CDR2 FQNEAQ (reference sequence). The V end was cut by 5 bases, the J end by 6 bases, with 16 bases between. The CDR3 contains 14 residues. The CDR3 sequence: CASSLLPGLDGYTF. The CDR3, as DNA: TGTGCCAGCAGCCTCCTCCCAGGGTTGGATGGCTACACCTTC.

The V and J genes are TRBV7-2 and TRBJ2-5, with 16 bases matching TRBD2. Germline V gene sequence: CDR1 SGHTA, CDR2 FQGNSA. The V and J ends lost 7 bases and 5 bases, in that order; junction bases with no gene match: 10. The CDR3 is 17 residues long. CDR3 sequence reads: CASTPGTSGRAGETQYF. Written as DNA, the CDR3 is TGTGCCAGCACCCCAGGGACTAGCGGGAGGGCCGGGGAGACCCAGTACTTC.

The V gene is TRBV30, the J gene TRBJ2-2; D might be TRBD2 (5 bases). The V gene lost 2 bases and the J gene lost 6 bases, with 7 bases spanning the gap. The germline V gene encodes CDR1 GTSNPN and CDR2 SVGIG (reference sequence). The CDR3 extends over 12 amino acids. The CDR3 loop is CAWSRGPGELFF. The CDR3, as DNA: TGTGCCTGGAGTCGGGGTCCCGGGGAGCTGTTTTTT.

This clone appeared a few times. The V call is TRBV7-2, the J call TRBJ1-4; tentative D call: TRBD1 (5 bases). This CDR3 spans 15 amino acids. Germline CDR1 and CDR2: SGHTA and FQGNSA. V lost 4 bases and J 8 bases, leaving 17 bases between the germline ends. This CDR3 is CASSSPAGNNEKLFF. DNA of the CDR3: TGTGCCAGCAGCTCCCCGGCAGGGAATAACGAAAAACTGTTTTTT.

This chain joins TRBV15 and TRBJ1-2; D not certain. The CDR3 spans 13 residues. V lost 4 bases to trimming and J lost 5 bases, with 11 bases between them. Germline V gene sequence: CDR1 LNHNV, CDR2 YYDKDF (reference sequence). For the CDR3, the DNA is TGTGCCACCAGCAAAGGAGAAAGTTATGGCTACACCTTC. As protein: CATSKGESYGYTF.

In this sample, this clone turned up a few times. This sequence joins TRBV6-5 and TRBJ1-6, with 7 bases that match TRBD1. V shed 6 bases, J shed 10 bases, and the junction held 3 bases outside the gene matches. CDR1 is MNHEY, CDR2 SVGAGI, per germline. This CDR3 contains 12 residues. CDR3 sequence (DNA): TGTGCCAGCAGCACAGGGGTCTCACCCCTCCACTTT. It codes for CASSTGVSPLHF.

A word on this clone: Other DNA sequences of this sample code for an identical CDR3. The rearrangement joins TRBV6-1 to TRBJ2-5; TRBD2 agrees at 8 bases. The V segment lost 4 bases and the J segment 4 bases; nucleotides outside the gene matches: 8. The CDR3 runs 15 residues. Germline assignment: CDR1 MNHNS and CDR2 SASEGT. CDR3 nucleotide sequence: TGTGCCAGCAGTGCGTCGGGGGGGCCGGGAGAGACCCAGTACTTC. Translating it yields CASSASGGPGETQYF.

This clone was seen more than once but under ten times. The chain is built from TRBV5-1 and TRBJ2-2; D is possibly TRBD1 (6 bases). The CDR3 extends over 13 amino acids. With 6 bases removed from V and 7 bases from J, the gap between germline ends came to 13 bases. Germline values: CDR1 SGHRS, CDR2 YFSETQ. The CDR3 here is CASTEGQNGELFF. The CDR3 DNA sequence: TGCGCCAGCACGGAAGGACAGAACGGGGAGCTGTTTTTT. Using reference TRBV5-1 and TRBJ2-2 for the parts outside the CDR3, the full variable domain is KAGVTQTPRYLIKTRGQQVTLSCSPISGHRSVSWYQQTPGQGLQFLFEYFSETQRNKGNFPGRFSGRQFSNSRSEMNVSTLELGDSALYLCASTEGQNGELFFGEGSRLTVL.

The CDR3 sequence is CASSLATGRSETQYF. In nucleotides, the CDR3 is TGCGCCAGCAGCTTGGCCACAGGGAGATCCGAGACCCAGTACTTC. The chain couples TRBV5-1 to TRBJ2-5; D is possibly TRBD1 (6 bases). The germline V and J ends were trimmed by 0 bases and 5 bases, with 14 bases remaining between them. The germline V gene encodes CDR1 SGHRS and CDR2 YFSETQ. The CDR3 runs to 15 residues. Drawing the rest from reference TRBV5-1 and TRBJ2-5, the complete variable domain is KAGVTQTPRYLIKTRGQQVTLSCSPISGHRSVSWYQQTPGQGLQFLFEYFSETQRNKGNFPGRFSGRQFSNSRSEMNVSTLELGDSALYLCASSLATGRSETQYFGPGTRLLVL.

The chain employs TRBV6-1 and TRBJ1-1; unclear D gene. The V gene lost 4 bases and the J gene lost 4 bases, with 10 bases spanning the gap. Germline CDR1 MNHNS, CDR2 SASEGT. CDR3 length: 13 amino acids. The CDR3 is CASSVAWGTEAFF. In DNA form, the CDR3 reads TGTGCCAGCAGTGTAGCATGGGGCACTGAAGCTTTCTTT.

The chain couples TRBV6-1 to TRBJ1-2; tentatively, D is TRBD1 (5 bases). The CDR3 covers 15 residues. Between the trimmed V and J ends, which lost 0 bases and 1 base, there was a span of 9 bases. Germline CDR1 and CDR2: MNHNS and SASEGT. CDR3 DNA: TGTGCCAGCAGTGAAGCGGCAGGGAGTAACTATGGCTACACCTTC. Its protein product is CASSEAAGSNYGYTF.

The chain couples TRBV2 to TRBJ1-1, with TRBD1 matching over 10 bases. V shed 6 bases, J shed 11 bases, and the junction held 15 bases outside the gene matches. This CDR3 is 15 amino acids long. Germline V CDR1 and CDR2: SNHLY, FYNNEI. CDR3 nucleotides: TGTGCCAGCAGCGACTGGGACAGGGGAAAACCCGGTGCTTTCTTT. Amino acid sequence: CASSDWDRGKPGAFF.

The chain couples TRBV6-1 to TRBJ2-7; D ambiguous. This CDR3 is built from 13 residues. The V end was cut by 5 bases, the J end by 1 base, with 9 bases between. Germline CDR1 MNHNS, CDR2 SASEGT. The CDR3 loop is CASSNTGSYEQYV. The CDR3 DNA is TGTGCCAGCAGTAACACGGGTTCCTACGAGCAGTACGTC.

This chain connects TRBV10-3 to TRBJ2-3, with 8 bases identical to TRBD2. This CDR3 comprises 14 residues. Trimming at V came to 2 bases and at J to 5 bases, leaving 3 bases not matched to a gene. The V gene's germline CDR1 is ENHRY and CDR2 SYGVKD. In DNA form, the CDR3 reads TGTGCCATCAGTGAGACCCGGGGGGGAGATACGCAGTATTTT. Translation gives CAISETRGGDTQYF.